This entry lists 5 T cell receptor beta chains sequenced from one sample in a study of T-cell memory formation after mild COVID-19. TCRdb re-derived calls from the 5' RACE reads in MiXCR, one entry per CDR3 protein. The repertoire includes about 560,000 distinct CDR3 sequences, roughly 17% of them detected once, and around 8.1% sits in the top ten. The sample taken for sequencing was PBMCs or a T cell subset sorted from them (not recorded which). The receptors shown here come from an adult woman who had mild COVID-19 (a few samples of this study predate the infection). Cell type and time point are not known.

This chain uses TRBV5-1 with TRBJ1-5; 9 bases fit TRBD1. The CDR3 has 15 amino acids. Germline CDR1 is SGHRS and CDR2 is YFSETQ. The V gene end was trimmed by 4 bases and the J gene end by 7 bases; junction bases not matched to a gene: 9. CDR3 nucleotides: TGCGCCAGCAGCCCCCCCGGGACAGGGCACCAGCCCCAGCATTTT. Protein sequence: CASSPPGTGHQPQHF.

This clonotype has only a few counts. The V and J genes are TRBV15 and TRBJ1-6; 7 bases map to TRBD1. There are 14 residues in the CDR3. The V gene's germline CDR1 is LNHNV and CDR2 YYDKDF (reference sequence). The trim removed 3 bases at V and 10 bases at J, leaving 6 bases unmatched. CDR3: CATSRDGTVSPLHF. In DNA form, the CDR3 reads TGTGCCACCAGCAGGGACGGGACAGTCTCACCCCTCCACTTT.

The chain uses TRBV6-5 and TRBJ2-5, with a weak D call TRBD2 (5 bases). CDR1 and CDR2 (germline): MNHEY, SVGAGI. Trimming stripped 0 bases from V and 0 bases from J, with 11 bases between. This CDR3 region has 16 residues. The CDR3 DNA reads TGTGCCAGCAGTTACTCGATAGGTAGCGACCAAGAGACCCAGTACTTC. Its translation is CASSYSIGSDQETQYF.

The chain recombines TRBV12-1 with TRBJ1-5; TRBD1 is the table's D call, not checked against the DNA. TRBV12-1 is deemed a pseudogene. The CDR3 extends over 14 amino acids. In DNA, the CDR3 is TGTGCCAGCAGGAGGACAGGGGGAGGTCAGCCCCAGCATTTT. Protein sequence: CASRRTGGGQPQHF.

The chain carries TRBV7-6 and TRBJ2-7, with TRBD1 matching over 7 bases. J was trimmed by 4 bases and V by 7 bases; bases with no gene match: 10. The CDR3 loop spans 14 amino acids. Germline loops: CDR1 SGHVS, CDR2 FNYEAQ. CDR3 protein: CASNNFGTAYEQYF. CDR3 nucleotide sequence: TGTGCCAGCAACAACTTTGGGACAGCTTACGAGCAGTACTTC. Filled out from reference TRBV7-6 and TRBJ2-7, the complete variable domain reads GAGVSQSPRYKVTKRGQDVALRCDPISGHVSLYWYRQALGQGPEFLTYFNYEAQQDKSGLPNDRFSAERPEGSISTLTIQRTEQRDSAMYRCASNNFGTAYEQYFGPGTRLTVT.